This entry is about one TCR beta chain. Its target is unknown. Each donor's blood draw was 8.5 to 10 milliliters of peripheral blood. The amount of total RNA extracted per sample was at least 5.5 micrograms. The sample is drawn from a study of blood T cells in healthy people across ages. Study results and caveats: The study found TCR beta diversity correlated strongly with naive T cell percentage. Aged donors had fewer naive CD4+ cells and lower diversity than long-lived donors.

It was with a sample-barcoded 5' primer and a J-beta primer mix that a second PCR of about 6 to 12 cycles was run. TCRdb redid the calling of the 5' RACE reads with MiXCR, one entry per CDR3 protein. The sample holds around 710,000 distinct CDR3 sequences; roughly 45% are singletons and the top ten take 20% to 25%. Per germline, CDR1 SGHRS and CDR2 YFSETQ. The length of the CDR3 is 14 residues. This sequence originates from a woman aged 55-75 years in good health. The V gene is TRBV5-1, the J gene TRBJ2-5; perhaps TRBD2 as D (6 bases). The J call is doubtful: the DNA matches TRBJ2-7 better. Sample: blood. This CDR3 is CASSVGTEGTEQYF. CDR3 nucleotide sequence: TGCGCCAGCAGCGTTGGGACGGAGGGGACCGAGCAGTACTTC.